This is a list of T cell receptor beta chains from one sample in a study of cytomegalovirus exposure and HLA in healthy donors. TCRdb keeps only in-frame clones here, not all; method: immunoSEQ multiplex PCR. Of approximately 170,000 clones in the sample, about 80% are singletons; the top ten hold approximately 1.5%. Sequencing input: PBMCs. The receptors stem from a man aged 35-49 years in good health and CMV-seronegative. Both conserved end residues are part of each CDR3. The order of the fields is D gene, clone size, J gene, V gene, CDR3 DNA, CDR3 protein. D genes are given only for firm matches. Size is stated for part of the rows, as once, few or many counts, or as a class when the clone is expanded.

>TRBD2|.|TRBJ2-1|TRBV5-1
TGCGCCAGCAGCTTGGTACCTAGCGGGAGCCCCGATGAGCAGTTCTTC
CASSLVPSGSPDEQFF
>TRBD1|.|TRBJ1-5|TRBV6-5
TGTGCCAGCAGTACTCGACAGGGGACGGAGCCCCAGCATTTT
CASSTRQGTEPQHF
>TRBD1|.|TRBJ2-7|TRBV28
TGTGCCAGCACTACGGGACAGGGAGGTGTAGGCCATTACTCCTACGAGCAGTACTTC
CASTTGQGGVGHYSYEQYF
>.|.|TRBJ2-1|TRBV5-6
TGTGCCAGCAGCTTGACAATGAATGAGCAGTTCTTC
CASSLTMNEQFF
>.|.|TRBJ2-1|TRBV5-1
TGCGCCAGCACTTCGGCTTTATGGACTTTCCTGGCTGGTTACAATGAGCAGTTCTTC
CASTSALWTFLAGYNEQFF
>.|.|TRBJ2-5|TRBV20-1
TGCAGTGCTAGAGCTCAAGAGACCCAGTACTTC
CSARAQETQYF
>.|.|TRBJ1-6|TRBV25-1
TGTGCCAGCAGTGATCCCTTCTCCTATAATTCACCCCTCCACTTT
CASSDPFSYNSPLHF
>.|.|TRBJ1-2|TRBV2
TGTGCCAGCAACCCCGATAGAGGTGGGTTCAACTATGGCTACACCTTC
CASNPDRGGFNYGYTF
>.|.|TRBJ2-4|TRBV4-1
TGCGCCAGCAGCCCATGGGGGCGGAACAAAAACAGTCAGTACTTC
CASSPWGRNKNSQYF
>.|.|TRBJ1-4|TRBV5-8
TGTGCCAGCAGCCCACCCTGGACACATAATGAAAAACTGTTTTTT
CASSPPWTHNEKLFF
>.|.|TRBJ2-7|TRBV10-3
TGTGCCTCCCGAGGGCTGGGGAATTACGAGCAGTACTTC
CASRGLGNYEQYF
>.|.|TRBJ1-5|TRBV2
TGTGCCAGCACCAGAGACGGGCTCGCGGGGCCCCAGCATTTT
CASTRDGLAGPQHF
>.|.|TRBJ1-5|TRBV19
TGTGCCAGTAGTATCCTCTCCGGTAGCAATCAGCCCCAGCATTTT
CASSILSGSNQPQHF
>TRBD2|.|TRBJ2-1|TRBV6-1
TGTGCCAGCAGTGTATGGTCAGGGACTACCTACAATGAGCAGTTCTTC
CASSVWSGTTYNEQFF
>TRBD2|.|TRBJ2-3|TRBV7-2
TGTGCCAGCAGCTTAGATCGTGCGGGAGGGGTCACAGATACGCAGTATTTT
CASSLDRAGGVTDTQYF
>.|.|TRBJ1-5|TRBV27
TGTGCCAGCAGTTTATTCAGTAGCAATCAGCCCCAGCATTTT
CASSLFSSNQPQHF
>.|.|TRBJ2-1|TRBV19
TGTGCCAGTAGTATCGGAGCGATCCTAAAATCCTACAATGAGCAGTTCTTC
CASSIGAILKSYNEQFF
>TRBD2|.|TRBJ2-1|TRBV5-1
TGCGCCAGCAGCTGGGGACTAGCGGACTACAATGAGCAGTTCTTC
CASSWGLADYNEQFF
>TRBD2|.|TRBJ2-1|TRBV2
TGTGCCAGCAGTGAAGTTGGGCTAGCGGGTTACAATGAGCAGTTCTTC
CASSEVGLAGYNEQFF
>.|.|TRBJ1-5|TRBV29-1
TGCAGCGTTGAAGATCCAGAATATAGCAATCAGCCCCAGCATTTT
CSVEDPEYSNQPQHF
>.|.|TRBJ1-3|TRBV28
TGTGCCAGCAGTTTCTCCAGAACCTCTGGAAACACCATATATTTT
CASSFSRTSGNTIYF
>TRBD2|once|TRBJ2-2|TRBV7-6
TGTGCCAGCAGCTCACCCGGGGGGATGACCGGGGAGCTGTTTTTT
CASSSPGGMTGELFF
>.|few|TRBJ2-1|TRBV7-2
TGTGCCAGCAAAGGGCGGGCCGACAATGAGCAGTTCTTC
CASKGRADNEQFF
>TRBD1|few|TRBJ2-7|TRBV5-1
TGCGCCAGCAGCTTGGACAGGGGCGAGCAGTACTTC
CASSLDRGEQYF
>.|.|TRBJ2-3|TRBV5-6
TGTGCCAGCAGCTTTGAAGGAGGAGGCGGTTTTAGCACAGATACGCAGTATTTT
CASSFEGGGGFSTDTQYF
>TRBD2|few|TRBJ2-3|TRBV5-5
TGTGCCAGCAGCCAAGGGACTAGCGGGAGGTCGGGGGGTACGCAGTATTTT
CASSQGTSGRSGGTQYF
>.|.|TRBJ1-4|TRBV4-2
TGTGCCAGCAGCCAAGACAGGGGCTTTAATGAAAAACTGTTTTTT
CASSQDRGFNEKLFF
>.|few|TRBJ2-3|TRBV5-8
TGTGCCAGCAGCTGGAAGTCGGGGGGCCGCACAGATACGCAGTATTTT
CASSWKSGGRTDTQYF
>TRBD2|.|TRBJ2-2|TRBV28
TGTGCCAGCACTTCCGGGGGGATGGTGCTGTTTTTT
CASTSGGMVLFF
>.|few|TRBJ1-1|TRBV19
TGTGCCAGTAGTATCTCTTCCCGTCCCGGGACATCTGGCACTGAAGCTTTCTTT
CASSISSRPGTSGTEAFF
>.|.|TRBJ2-7|TRBV28
TGTGCCAGCAGTTCAAACAGCTACGAGCAGTACTTC
CASSSNSYEQYF
>.|.|TRBJ2-1|TRBV11-3
TGTGCCAGCAGCTCTCGTCGTAGTTCAAAAATCTTCTTC
CASSSRRSSKIFF
>TRBD2|once|TRBJ2-1|TRBV15
TGTGCCACCAGTCTGACTGGGGGGGGAATCTACAATGAGCAGTTCTTC
CATSLTGGGIYNEQFF
>.|.|TRBJ1-1|TRBV29-1
TGCAGCGTTGAATTACGACAGAACACTGAAGCTTTCTTT
CSVELRQNTEAFF
>.|.|TRBJ2-2|TRBV6-5
TGTGCCAGCAGCCCCGGGACACTAGACACCGGGGAGCTGTTTTTT
CASSPGTLDTGELFF
>TRBD2|.|TRBJ2-7|TRBV2
TGTGCCAGCAGTGTGCTAGCGGGGGGCTCCTACGAGCAGTACTTC
CASSVLAGGSYEQYF
>.|.|TRBJ2-1|TRBV4-1
TGCGCCAGCAGCCAAGATCGGGTAAACTACAATGAGCAGTTCTTC
CASSQDRVNYNEQFF
>TRBD1|.|TRBJ2-7|TRBV7-3
TGTGCCAGCAGCCCCAGGACAGGGATCCACGAGCAGTACTTC
CASSPRTGIHEQYF
>TRBD1|.|TRBJ2-7|TRBV29-1
TGCAGCACTTGGGACAGGGAAGGCGAGCAGTACTTC
CSTWDREGEQYF
>.|few|TRBJ1-1|TRBV7-3
TGTGCCAGCAGCTTAGGTTTCGGGGTCGCAGGGGCTAAGAACACTGAAGCTTTCTTT
CASSLGFGVAGAKNTEAFF
>TRBD1|.|TRBJ1-1|TRBV5-1
TGCGCCAGCAGCTTGGGGGACAGCGAGGCTATGGCTGAAGCTTTCTTT
CASSLGDSEAMAEAFF
>.|.|TRBJ2-7|TRBV11-3
TGTGCCAGCAGCCTCGGACGGGGAACCTACGAGCAGTACTTC
CASSLGRGTYEQYF